A selection of T cell receptor beta chains follows, all from one sample in a study of naive and memory T cell subsets. MiXCR, run by TCRdb on the UMI-ligation and nested PCR reads, gives a single entry per CDR3 protein. The profile covers approximately 140,000 distinct CDR3 sequences, with around 21% appearing a single time and about 0.57% taken by the ten largest. Source material: naive CD8+ T cells from blood. All receptors come from a human donor in good health. The CDR3 runs from the conserved cysteine through the conserved F or W. A D gene is named only where the DNA matches it firmly. Only some rows state a clone size, as once, few, many or a class for expanded clones.

d_call	clone_size	v_call	j_call	cdr3_nt	cdr3_aa
-	few	TRBV27	TRBJ1-5	TGTGCCAGCAGTTCCATTGGGGGCAATCAGCCCCAGCATTTT	CASSSIGGNQPQHF
TRBD1	few	TRBV28	TRBJ1-1	TGTGCCAGCAGTTTCCGGACAGGGGAGCGGACTGAAGCTTTCTTT	CASSFRTGERTEAFF
-	few	TRBV6-2/TRBV6-3	TRBJ2-5	TGTGCCACCCGACGTAGGGTGGGAGAGACCCAGTACTTC	CATRRRVGETQYF
-	-	TRBV6-5	TRBJ2-1	TGTGCCAGCAGTTCTCCCAACCCATCCTACAATGAGCAGTTCTTC	CASSSPNPSYNEQFF
-	few	TRBV18	TRBJ2-7	TGTGCCAGCTCACCGCACCCGGGGGACGAGCAGTACTTC	CASSPHPGDEQYF
-	-	TRBV12-3/TRBV12-4	TRBJ1-4	TGTGCCAGCAGCGCCGTTGGCTGGGAAAAACTGTTTTTT	CASSAVGWEKLFF
-	few	TRBV6-6	TRBJ2-7	TGTGCCAGCAACTACAGGGCGTCCTACGAGCAGTACTTC	CASNYRASYEQYF
-	many	TRBV4-2	TRBJ2-3	TGTGCCAGCAGCCAAGAAAGCCCCGGGACCACGAGCACAGATACGCAGTATTTT	CASSQESPGTTSTDTQYF
-	few	TRBV29-1	TRBJ2-7	TGCAGCGTTGGGGACGGGAGAAGCTCCTACGAGCAGTACTTC	CSVGDGRSSYEQYF
-	-	TRBV12-5	TRBJ2-5	TGTGCTAGTGGTTTGTTCCCCGGGTACCAAGAGACCCAGTACTTC	CASGLFPGYQETQYF
TRBD1	-	TRBV29-1	TRBJ2-3	TGCAGCGTTGAAGAGACAGGGTTGCCAGATACGCAGTATTTT	CSVEETGLPDTQYF
-	many	TRBV4-2	TRBJ2-1	TGTGCCAGCACCCAGGGTTATGAGCAGTTCTTC	CASTQGYEQFF
TRBD2	-	TRBV5-1	TRBJ2-7	TGCGCCAGCAGCCGCGGGACTACCTACGAGCAGTACTTC	CASSRGTTYEQYF
-	few	TRBV7-2	TRBJ2-7	TGTGCCAGCAGCTCCACCACGACAATTTACAGCTCCTACGAGCAGTACTTC	CASSSTTTIYSSYEQYF
TRBD1	few	TRBV5-1	TRBJ2-3	TGCGCCAGCAGCTCCGGGACAGGGATAGATACGCAGTATTTT	CASSSGTGIDTQYF
TRBD1	-	TRBV12-3/TRBV12-4	TRBJ2-3	TGTGCCAGCCCCCCGGACAGGGTCTACACAGATACGCAGTATTTT	CASPPDRVYTDTQYF
-	-	TRBV2	TRBJ2-7	TGTGCCAGCACTAATATAGGGACATTCTACGAGCAGTACTTC	CASTNIGTFYEQYF
TRBD1	few	TRBV6-5	TRBJ1-6	TGTGCCAGCGGTGGGGACAGGGATTCACCCCTCCACTTT	CASGGDRDSPLHF
TRBD2	few	TRBV3-1	TRBJ2-1	TGTGCCAGCAGCCAAAGGACTAGCGGGAGTTACAATGAGCAGTTCTTC	CASSQRTSGSYNEQFF
-	-	TRBV28	TRBJ1-3	TGTGCCAGCAGATTCTTTCAGGAGAGCTCTGGAAACACCATATATTTT	CASRFFQESSGNTIYF
-	-	TRBV12-3/TRBV12-4	TRBJ2-3	TGTGCCAGCATCCCCGGGGTGGGCACAGATACGCAGTATTTT	CASIPGVGTDTQYF
-	few	TRBV7-2	TRBJ2-2	TGTGCCAGCCTCCGGGGTACCGGGGAGCTGTTTTTT	CASLRGTGELFF
-	many	TRBV6-4	TRBJ2-2	TGTGCCAGCAGTGAAGAGGACAGTACCGGGGAGCTGTTTTTT	CASSEEDSTGELFF
-	few	TRBV4-1	TRBJ1-1	TGCGCCAGCAGCCTCCGGGGCAATGAAGCTTTCTTT	CASSLRGNEAFF
TRBD2	-	TRBV12-3/TRBV12-4	TRBJ2-1	TGTGCCAGCAGTGTCGGCGGGAGCCGCAATGAGCAGTTCTTC	CASSVGGSRNEQFF
-	-	TRBV5-1	TRBJ1-1	TGCGCCAGCAGCTTCGATGAGAACACTGAAGCTTTCTTT	CASSFDENTEAFF
-	-	TRBV7-9	TRBJ2-1	TGTGCCAGCAGAGCCCCTAGTCCCAGTGAGCAGTTCTTC	CASRAPSPSEQFF
TRBD2	-	TRBV20-1	TRBJ2-3	TGCAGTGCTAGGCCCCCCGGACTAGGCCCTAGGGATACGCAGTATTTT	CSARPPGLGPRDTQYF
-	-	TRBV28	TRBJ2-3	TGTGCCAGCAGTCCCACTCCGACAGATACGCAGTATTTT	CASSPTPTDTQYF
TRBD1	-	TRBV6-2/TRBV6-3	TRBJ2-7	TGTGCCAGCAGTTACCCTCCGGGACAGGGGTACGAGCAGTACTTC	CASSYPPGQGYEQYF
-	few	TRBV15	TRBJ2-7	TGTGCCACCAGGCAAGCAACTGGCTCCTACGAGCAGTACTTC	CATRQATGSYEQYF
-	-	TRBV27	TRBJ2-5	TGTGCCAGCAGTTTAAGTGAGGGGGTCTCGGCCCAGTACTTC	CASSLSEGVSAQYF
TRBD1	few	TRBV7-8	TRBJ2-1	TGTGCCAGCAGCCAAGGGACAGGGTCATTTTTCCATGAGCAGTTCTTC	CASSQGTGSFFHEQFF
-	-	TRBV27	TRBJ1-6	TGTGCCAGCAGTCAACTGTTAGACTCCTATAATTCACCCCTCCACTTT	CASSQLLDSYNSPLHF
TRBD2	many	TRBV27	TRBJ2-7	TGTGCCAGTGCAGCGGGAGGCCTCTCCTACGAGCAGTACTTC	CASAAGGLSYEQYF
TRBD2	-	TRBV5-5	TRBJ2-1	TGTGCCAGCAGCTTGGCTAGCGGTGAGCAGTTCTTC	CASSLASGEQFF
TRBD1	-	TRBV12-3/TRBV12-4	TRBJ1-5	TGTGCCAGCAGTTTTTCAGGGGGAAGGCAGCCCCAGCATTTT	CASSFSGGRQPQHF
-	-	TRBV20-1	TRBJ1-4	TGCAGTGCTAGATTTCTGGGGAATGAAAAACTGTTTTTT	CSARFLGNEKLFF
-	many	TRBV7-6	TRBJ2-3	TGTGCCAGCAGCTTGACCGGAGGGGATACGCAGTATTTT	CASSLTGGDTQYF
TRBD2	-	TRBV28	TRBJ2-7	TGTGCCAGCAGTTTACCCCGACTAGCGGGAGAACGATACGAGCAGTACTTC	CASSLPRLAGERYEQYF
-	-	TRBV3-1	TRBJ1-6	TGTGCCAGCAGCCAAGAGTACAGGGATAATTCACCCCTCCACTTT	CASSQEYRDNSPLHF
-	few	TRBV28	TRBJ1-5	TGTGCCAGCAGTCAGGACAGATATAGCAATCAGCCCCAGCATTTT	CASSQDRYSNQPQHF
TRBD2	-	TRBV7-9	TRBJ2-1	TGTGCCACCGGACTAGCGGCGTACAATGAGCAGTTCTTC	CATGLAAYNEQFF
TRBD1	few	TRBV9	TRBJ2-3	TGTGCCAGCAGCGTAGGACAGGGGGCCGGAGATACGCAGTATTTT	CASSVGQGAGDTQYF
-	few	TRBV28	TRBJ1-4	TGTGCCAGCGGGATCGAAATGACAGGCGAAAAACTGTTTTTT	CASGIEMTGEKLFF
-	-	TRBV13	TRBJ2-3	TGTGCCAGCAGCTTAAAAGATACGCAGTATTTT	CASSLKDTQYF